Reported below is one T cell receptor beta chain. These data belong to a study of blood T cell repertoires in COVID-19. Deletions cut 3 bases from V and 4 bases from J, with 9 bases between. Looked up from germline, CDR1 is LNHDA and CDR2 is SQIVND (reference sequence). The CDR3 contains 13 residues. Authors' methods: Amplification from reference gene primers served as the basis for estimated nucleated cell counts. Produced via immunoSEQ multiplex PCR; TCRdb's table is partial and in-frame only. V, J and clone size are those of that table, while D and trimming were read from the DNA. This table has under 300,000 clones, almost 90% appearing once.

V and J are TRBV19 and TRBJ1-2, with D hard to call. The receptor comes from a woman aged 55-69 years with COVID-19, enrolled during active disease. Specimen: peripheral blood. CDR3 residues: CASSISNPYGYTF. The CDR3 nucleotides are TGTGCCAGTAGTATCTCTAACCCCTATGGCTACACCTTC. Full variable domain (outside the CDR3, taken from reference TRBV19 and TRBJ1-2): DGGITQSPKYLFRKEGQNVTLSCEQNLNHDAMYWYRQDPGQGLRLIYYSQIVNDFQKGDIAEGYSVSREKKESFPLTVTSAQKNPTAFYLCASSISNPYGYTFGSGTRLTVV.